These 5 T cell receptor beta chains were all obtained from the same sample, sequenced in a study of graft-versus-host responses after intestinal transplantation. Measured with immunoSEQ multiplex PCR; TCRdb has only the in-frame clones, and not every one. The table shows approximately 3,100 clones, with about 74% occurring only once. Lymphocytes from graft epithelium and lamina propria were isolated. The sample here was ileum tissue, taken roughly 5 and 7 days after intestinal transplantation. These receptors originate from a human patient who received an intestinal transplant, so some T cells may come from the graft donor.

The chain joins TRBV5-1 to TRBJ1-2; the match to TRBD1 covers 8 bases. The trim removed 1 base at V and 4 bases at J, leaving 0 bases unmatched. The CDR3 is made up of 13 amino acids. Germline CDR1 reads SGHRS; CDR2 reads YFSETQ. CDR3 residues: CASSLQGAYGYTF. The CDR3 DNA reads as TGCGCCAGCAGCTTGCAGGGGGCCTATGGCTACACCTTC.

To note about this clone: The junction shows a germline mismatch at one end, possibly a read error. The chain combines TRBV11-2 with TRBJ2-3, with D perhaps TRBD1 (5 bases). The germline gives CDR1 SGHAT, CDR2 FQNNGV. The CDR3 has 12 residues. CDR3 loop: CASSLTTDTRYF. In DNA form, the CDR3 reads TGTGCCAGCAGCTTGACGACAGATACGCGGTATTTT.

The V and J genes are TRBV10-1 and TRBJ2-3; D is undetermined. CDR1 is WNHNN, CDR2 SYGVQD, per germline (reference sequence). The length of the CDR3 is 12 residues. The germline V and J ends were trimmed by 5 bases and 2 bases, with 5 bases remaining between them. CDR3 sequence: CASSPNTDTQYF. The CDR3 bases are TGCGCCAGCAGTCCAAACACAGATACGCAGTATTTT.

The V call is TRBV25-1, the J call TRBJ2-5, with TRBD1 matching 7 bases. This CDR3 contains 13 residues. The trim removed 3 bases at V and 2 bases at J, leaving 0 bases unmatched. Germline values: CDR1 MGHDK, CDR2 SYGVNS. The CDR3 loop reads CASSDRGQETQYF. CDR3 nucleotides: TGTGCCAGCAGTGACAGGGGGCAAGAGACCCAGTACTTC.

The V gene is TRBV19, the J gene TRBJ2-2; D gene ambiguous. Trimming removed 3 bases from V and 5 bases from J, with 10 bases in between. The CDR3 spans 14 residues. CDR1 and CDR2 from the germline V gene are LNHDA and SQIVND (reference sequence). CDR3 loop: CASSMVSQTGELFF. CDR3 nucleotides: TGTGCCAGTAGTATGGTCAGTCAAACCGGGGAGCTGTTTTTT.